This T cell receptor beta chain was observed in a study of immune cell composition in non-small cell lung cancer. Study-level background: Tumours were mainly lung adenocarcinoma or squamous cell carcinoma. Study-wide findings and caveats: It was not proven that tumour-reactive clones equal dominant tumour-associated clones. Top 10 clone scores and clonality were higher in squamous than adenocarcinoma. Squamous carcinomas (roughly 80%) more often had tumour-associated clones >0.5% than adenocarcinomas (33%).

Measured with immunoSEQ multiplex PCR; TCRdb has only the in-frame clones, and not every one. The top ten hold approximately 15% of the sample, which has more than 1,300 clones, 70% to 80% seen once. V lost 0 bases and J lost 2, with 9 bases in between. The length of the CDR3 is 15 residues. CDR1 and CDR2 from the germline V gene are LGHNA and YSLEER. As regards this clone: Its antigen is currently unknown.

The chain employs TRBV4-3 and TRBJ2-3; the D gene is possibly TRBD2 (5 bases). Sequencing was performed on lung tumor tissue. This sequence was found in a human donor with non-small cell lung cancer. The CDR3 DNA sequence: TGCGCCAGCAGCCAAGAGAGGGCAGACACAGATACGCAGTATTTT. This gives the protein CASSQERADTDTQYF.